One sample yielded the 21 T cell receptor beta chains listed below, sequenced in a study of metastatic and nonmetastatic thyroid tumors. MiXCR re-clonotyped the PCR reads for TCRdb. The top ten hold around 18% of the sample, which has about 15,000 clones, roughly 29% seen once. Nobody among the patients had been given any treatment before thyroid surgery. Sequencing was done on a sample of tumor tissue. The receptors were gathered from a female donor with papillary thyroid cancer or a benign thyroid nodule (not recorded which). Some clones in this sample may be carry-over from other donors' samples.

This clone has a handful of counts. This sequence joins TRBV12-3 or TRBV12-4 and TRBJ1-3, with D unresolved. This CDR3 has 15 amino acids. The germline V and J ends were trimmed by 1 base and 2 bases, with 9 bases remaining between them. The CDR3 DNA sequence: TGTGCCAGCAGTTTAGGTGAGGAGACTGGAAACACCATATATTTT. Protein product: CASSLGEETGNTIYF.

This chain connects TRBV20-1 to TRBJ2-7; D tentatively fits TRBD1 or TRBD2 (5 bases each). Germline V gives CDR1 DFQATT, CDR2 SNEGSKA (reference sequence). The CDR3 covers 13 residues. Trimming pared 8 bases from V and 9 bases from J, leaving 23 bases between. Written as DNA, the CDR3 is TGCAGTTTTACCCCGGGACCCCTCTCCGGGCAGTACTTC. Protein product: CSFTPGPLSGQYF.

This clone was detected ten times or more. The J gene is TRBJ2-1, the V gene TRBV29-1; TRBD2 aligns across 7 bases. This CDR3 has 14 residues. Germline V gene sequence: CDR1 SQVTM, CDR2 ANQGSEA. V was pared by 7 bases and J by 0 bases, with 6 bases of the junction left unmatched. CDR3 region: CSGRAGISYNEQFF. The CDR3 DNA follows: TGCAGCGGGCGAGCGGGAATCTCCTACAATGAGCAGTTCTTC.

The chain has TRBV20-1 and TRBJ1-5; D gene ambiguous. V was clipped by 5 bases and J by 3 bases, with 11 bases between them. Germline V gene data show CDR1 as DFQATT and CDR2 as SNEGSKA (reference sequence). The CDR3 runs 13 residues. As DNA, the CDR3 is TGCAGTGCTGTTGACGGATACAATCAGCCCCAGCATTTT. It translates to CSAVDGYNQPQHF.

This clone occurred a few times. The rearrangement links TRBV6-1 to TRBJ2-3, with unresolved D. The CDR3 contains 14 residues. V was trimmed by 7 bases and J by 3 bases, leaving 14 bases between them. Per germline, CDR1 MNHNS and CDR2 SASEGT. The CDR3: CASTPSGGTDTQYF. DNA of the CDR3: TGTGCCAGCACTCCAAGTGGTGGAACAGATACGCAGTATTTT.

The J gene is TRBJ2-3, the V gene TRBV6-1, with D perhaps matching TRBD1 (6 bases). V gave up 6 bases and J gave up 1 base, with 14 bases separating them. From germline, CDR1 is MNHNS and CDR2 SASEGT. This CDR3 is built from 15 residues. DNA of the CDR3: TGTGCCAGCAGCGAAACAGGGTGGGGCACAGATACGCAGTATTTT. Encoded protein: CASSETGWGTDTQYF.

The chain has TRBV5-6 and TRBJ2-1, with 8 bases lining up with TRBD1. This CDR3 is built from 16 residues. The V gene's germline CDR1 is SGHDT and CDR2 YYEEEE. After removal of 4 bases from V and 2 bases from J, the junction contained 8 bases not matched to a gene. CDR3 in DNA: TGTGCCAGCAGCCTAGGGGAACAGGGGGCCTACAATGAGCAGTTCTTC. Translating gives CASSLGEQGAYNEQFF.

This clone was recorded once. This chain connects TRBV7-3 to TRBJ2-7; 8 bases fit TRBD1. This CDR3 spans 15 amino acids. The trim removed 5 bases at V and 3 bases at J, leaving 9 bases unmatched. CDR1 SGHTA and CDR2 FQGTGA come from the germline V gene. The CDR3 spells CASSPRPDRVYEQYF. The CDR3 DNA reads TGTGCCAGCAGCCCACGCCCGGACAGGGTCTACGAGCAGTACTTC.

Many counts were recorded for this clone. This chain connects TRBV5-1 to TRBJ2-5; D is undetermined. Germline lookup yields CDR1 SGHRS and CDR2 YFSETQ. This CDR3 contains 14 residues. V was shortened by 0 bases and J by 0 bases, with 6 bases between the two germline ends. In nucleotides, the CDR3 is TGCGCCAGCAGCTTGGTTCCGGACCAAGAGACCCAGTACTTC. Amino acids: CASSLVPDQETQYF.

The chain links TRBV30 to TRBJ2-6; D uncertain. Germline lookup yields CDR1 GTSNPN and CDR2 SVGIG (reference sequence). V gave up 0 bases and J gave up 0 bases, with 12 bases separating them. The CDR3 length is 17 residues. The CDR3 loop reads CAWSVLPGRSGANVLTF. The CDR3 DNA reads TGTGCCTGGAGTGTACTTCCCGGCCGCTCTGGGGCCAACGTCCTGACTTTC.

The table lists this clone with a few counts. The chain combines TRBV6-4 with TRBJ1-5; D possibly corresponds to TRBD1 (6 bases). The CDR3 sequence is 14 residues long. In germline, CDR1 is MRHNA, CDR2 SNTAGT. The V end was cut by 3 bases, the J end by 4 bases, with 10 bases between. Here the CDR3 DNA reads TGTGCCAGCAGTGAACAGGGCGGGAATCAGCCCCAGCATTTT. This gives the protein CASSEQGGNQPQHF.

The CDR3 bases are TGTGCCAGTAGTGTTTTGGGACGCCCTTTGGTTGGCGGGGAGCTGTTTTTT. This translates into CASSVLGRPLVGGELFF. The rearrangement uses TRBV19 and TRBJ2-2; D tentatively fits TRBD1 or TRBD2 (5 bases each). The V and J ends lost 5 bases and 7 bases respectively, with 23 bases between them. Germline lookup yields CDR1 LNHDA and CDR2 SQIVND (reference sequence). There are 17 residues in the CDR3.

CDR3 DNA sequence: TGTGCCAGCAGCTTAGTTCAGGTAGAGCTCTACGAGCAGTACTTC. It codes for CASSLVQVELYEQYF. The rearrangement joins TRBV7-8 to TRBJ2-7; unclear D gene. V dropped 1 base and J dropped 3 bases, with 13 bases sitting between them. Germline-derived CDR1 and CDR2 are SGHVS and FQNEAQ. This CDR3 contains 15 residues.

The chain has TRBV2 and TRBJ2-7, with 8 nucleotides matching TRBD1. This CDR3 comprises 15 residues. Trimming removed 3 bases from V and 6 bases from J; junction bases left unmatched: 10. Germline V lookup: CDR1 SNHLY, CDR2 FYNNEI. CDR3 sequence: CASSDSVGQGAEQYF. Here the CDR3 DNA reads TGTGCCAGCAGTGATTCCGTAGGACAGGGCGCCGAGCAGTACTTC.

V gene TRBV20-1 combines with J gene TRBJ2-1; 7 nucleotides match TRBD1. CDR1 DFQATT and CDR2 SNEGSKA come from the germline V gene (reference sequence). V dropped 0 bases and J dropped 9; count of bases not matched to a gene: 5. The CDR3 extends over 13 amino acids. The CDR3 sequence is CSARDGQAGEQFF. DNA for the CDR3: TGCAGTGCTAGAGATGGACAGGCTGGTGAGCAGTTCTTC.

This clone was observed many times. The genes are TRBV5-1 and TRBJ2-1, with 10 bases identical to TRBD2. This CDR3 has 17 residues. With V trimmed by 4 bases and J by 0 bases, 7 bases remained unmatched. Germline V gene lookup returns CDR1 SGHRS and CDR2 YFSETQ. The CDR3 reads CASSPGSGRGSYNEQFF. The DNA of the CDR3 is TGCGCCAGCAGCCCAGGCAGCGGGAGGGGCTCCTACAATGAGCAGTTCTTC.

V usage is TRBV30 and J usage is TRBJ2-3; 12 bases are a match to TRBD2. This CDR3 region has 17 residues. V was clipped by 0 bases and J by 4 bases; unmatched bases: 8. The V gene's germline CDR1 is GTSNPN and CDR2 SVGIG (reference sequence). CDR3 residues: CAWSVLPSGGASDTQYF. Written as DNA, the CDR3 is TGTGCCTGGAGTGTACTCCCTAGCGGGGGGGCCTCAGATACGCAGTATTTT.

This chain's CDR3 is CASRQTGTGAREQYF. The CDR3 DNA is TGTGCCAGCAGGCAAACCGGGACAGGGGCTCGCGAGCAGTACTTC. The rearrangement joins TRBV6-1 to TRBJ2-7, with 10 bases matching TRBD1. V shed 6 bases and J 6 bases; nucleotides not matched to a gene: 11. Germline V gene sequence: CDR1 MNHNS, CDR2 SASEGT. The CDR3 consists of 15 residues.

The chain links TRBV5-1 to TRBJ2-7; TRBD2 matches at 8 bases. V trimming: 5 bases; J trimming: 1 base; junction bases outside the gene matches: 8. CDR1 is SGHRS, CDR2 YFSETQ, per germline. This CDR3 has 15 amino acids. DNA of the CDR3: TGCGCCAGCAGTCTTCGAGCGGGAGAGTCCTACGAGCAGTACTTC. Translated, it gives CASSLRAGESYEQYF.

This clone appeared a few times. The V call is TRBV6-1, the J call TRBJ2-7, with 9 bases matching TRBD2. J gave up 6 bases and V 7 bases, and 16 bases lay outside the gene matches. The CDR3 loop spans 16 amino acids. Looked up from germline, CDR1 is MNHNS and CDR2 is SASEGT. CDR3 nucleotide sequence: TGTGCCAGCATCGCAAGCGTGGGCGGGAGGGCCTTCGAGCAGTACTTC. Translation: CASIASVGGRAFEQYF.

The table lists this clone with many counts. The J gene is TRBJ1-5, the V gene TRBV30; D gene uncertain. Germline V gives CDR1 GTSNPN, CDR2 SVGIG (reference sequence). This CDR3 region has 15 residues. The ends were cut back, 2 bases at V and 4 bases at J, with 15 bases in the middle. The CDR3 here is CAWSSVGRSNQPQHF. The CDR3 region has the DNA TGTGCCTGGAGTTCCGTGGGCCGCTCTAATCAGCCCCAGCATTTT.